These T cell receptor beta chains were read from a single sample in a study of shared clonotypes between healthy human individuals. Sequencing used immunoSEQ multiplex PCR; TCRdb keeps in-frame clones, though not all of them. The profile shows around 720,000 clones, around 73% of them singletons. Sequencing input: memory CD4+ T cells sorted from blood. These receptors originate from a young woman in good health. CDR3s include the opening cysteine and the closing phenylalanine or tryptophan. A D gene is named only where the DNA matches it firmly. Clone size is stated in some rows and not others, as once, few, many or a class when expanded.

v_call	j_call	clone_size	d_call	cdr3_aa	cdr3_nt
TRBV5-5	TRBJ1-2	once	TRBD1	CASSLVGTGYGGYTF	TGTGCCAGCAGCTTGGTCGGGACAGGGTATGGTGGCTACACCTTC
TRBV2	TRBJ1-4	few	NA	CASSEGRGNEKLFF	TGTGCCAGCAGTGAAGGGAGGGGAAATGAAAAACTGTTTTTT
TRBV7-9	TRBJ2-5	NA	TRBD1	CAKTGTDETQYF	TGTGCCAAGACAGGGACAGATGAGACCCAGTACTTC
TRBV15	TRBJ2-5	NA	NA	CATSRDRSETQYF	TGTGCCACCAGCAGAGATAGATCGGAGACCCAGTACTTC
TRBV28	TRBJ2-1	NA	NA	CASSLFAMTTYNEQFF	TGTGCCAGCAGTTTGTTCGCCATGACCACCTACAATGAGCAGTTCTTC
TRBV28	TRBJ2-3	NA	TRBD2	CASTPGGRRTDTQYF	TGTGCCAGCACCCCTGGCGGGAGAAGAACAGATACGCAGTATTTT
TRBV9	TRBJ1-5	NA	NA	CASSEGSPGDQPQHF	TGTGCCAGCAGCGAGGGATCACCAGGGGACCAGCCCCAGCATTTT
TRBV5-1	TRBJ1-1	NA	NA	CASSFQGRGFGTEAFF	TGCGCCAGCAGCTTTCAGGGCAGAGGCTTTGGAACTGAAGCTTTCTTT
TRBV7-2	TRBJ1-5	once	TRBD1	CASSRDQGAIGQPQHF	TGTGCCAGCAGCCGAGATCAGGGGGCAATAGGTCAGCCCCAGCATTTT
TRBV11-2	TRBJ2-3	NA	NA	CASSLVLRTDTQYF	TGTGCCAGCAGCTTAGTTCTTCGCACAGATACGCAGTATTTT
TRBV5-6	TRBJ2-7	NA	TRBD2	CASSLRGLAGSFVKF	TGTGCCAGCAGCTTGCGGGGACTAGCGGGGTCCTTCGTTAAGTTC
TRBV18	TRBJ1-4	NA	TRBD1	CASSPPTGAGEKLFF	TGTGCCAGCTCACCTCCGACAGGGGCTGGTGAAAAACTGTTTTTT
TRBV7-2	TRBJ2-7	NA	NA	CASSFPPPPYEQYF	TGTGCCAGCAGCTTCCCTCCGCCGCCCTACGAGCAGTACTTC
TRBV2	TRBJ2-2	many	NA	CASSGDGANTGELFF	TGTGCCAGCAGCGGCGATGGCGCGAACACCGGGGAGCTGTTTTTT
TRBV14	TRBJ2-7	NA	TRBD1	CASSRLGQGWEQYF	TGTGCCAGCAGCCGACTGGGACAGGGGTGGGAGCAGTACTTC
TRBV2	TRBJ2-7	NA	NA	CASSVEGPLDEQYF	TGTGCCAGCAGTGTTGAAGGGCCGCTGGACGAGCAGTACTTC
TRBV13	TRBJ2-3	NA	TRBD2	CASSLPLAGGSTDTQYF	TGTGCCAGCAGCTTACCACTAGCGGGAGGGAGCACAGATACGCAGTATTTT
TRBV7-9	TRBJ2-7	NA	TRBD1	CASSLHGTGGLEQYF	TGTGCCAGCAGCTTACATGGGACAGGGGGCCTCGAGCAGTACTTC
TRBV28	TRBJ1-3	NA	NA	CASVGEGGKRNTIYF	TGTGCCAGCGTCGGAGAGGGTGGAAAGCGAAACACCATATATTTT
TRBV19	TRBJ2-1	NA	TRBD2	CASSIAGGPNEQFF	TGTGCCAGTAGTATAGCGGGAGGGCCGAATGAGCAGTTCTTC
TRBV1	TRBJ2-3	once	NA	CTSSHQTSGGDTQYF	TGCACCAGCAGCCATCAAACTAGTGGTGGAGATACGCAGTATTTT
TRBV2	TRBJ2-3	NA	NA	CASTGPDATDTQYF	TGTGCCAGCACGGGTCCCGATGCGACAGATACGCAGTATTTT
TRBV19	TRBJ2-1	NA	TRBD2	CASSIVASGTTYNEQFF	TGTGCCAGTAGTATTGTGGCCAGCGGGACCACCTACAATGAGCAGTTCTTC